These T cell receptor beta chains were read from a single sample in a study of blood T cells in healthy people across ages. TCRdb reprocessed the 5' RACE reads via MiXCR and lists one record per CDR3 protein. This table holds more than 800,000 distinct CDR3 sequences, 29% found once. Sequencing was performed on blood. These receptors were collected from a woman over 75 in good health. Both conserved end residues are part of each CDR3. D genes are given only for firm matches. Expanded clones get a size class; other rows say once, few or many, or leave the size out.

D: NA
V: TRBV6-2/TRBV6-3
size: few
J: TRBJ1-5
CDR3: CASSDPDGQPQHF
DNA: TGTGCCAGCAGTGACCCAGACGGGCAGCCCCAGCATTTT

D: NA
V: TRBV6-5
size: once
J: TRBJ1-4
CDR3: CASSAGGTNEKLFF
DNA: TGTGCCAGCAGTGCGGGGGGGACTAATGAAAAACTGTTTTTT

D: TRBD1
V: TRBV7-2
size: many
J: TRBJ2-7
CDR3: CASSEGQGPFYEQYF
DNA: TGTGCCAGCAGCGAGGGACAGGGGCCGTTCTACGAGCAGTACTTC

D: TRBD1
V: TRBV12-3/TRBV12-4
size: few
J: TRBJ1-2
CDR3: CASSFSGVRGRVHGYTF
DNA: TGTGCCAGCAGTTTTAGTGGGGTTAGGGGGCGCGTCCATGGCTACACCTTC

D: TRBD1
V: TRBV5-1
size: NA
J: TRBJ1-5
CDR3: CASSLDGTGHSQPQHF
DNA: TGCGCCAGCAGCTTGGACGGGACAGGGCACAGTCAGCCCCAGCATTTT

D: NA
V: TRBV12-3/TRBV12-4
size: NA
J: TRBJ2-6
CDR3: CASSWAGLSSGANVLTF
DNA: TGTGCCAGCAGTTGGGCGGGTTTAAGTTCGGGGGCCAACGTCCTGACTTTC

D: TRBD1
V: TRBV15
size: many
J: TRBJ2-1
CDR3: CATSRRTGGINEQFF
DNA: TGTGCCACCAGCAGGAGGACAGGGGGGATCAATGAGCAGTTCTTC

D: NA
V: TRBV20-1
size: many
J: TRBJ1-2
CDR3: CSASGKGGPAYYGYTF
DNA: TGCAGTGCTTCCGGTAAAGGGGGTCCGGCCTACTATGGCTACACCTTC

D: NA
V: TRBV25-1
size: NA
J: TRBJ2-7
CDR3: CASSESGYEQYF
DNA: TGTGCCAGCAGTGAATCCGGCTACGAGCAGTACTTC

D: NA
V: TRBV6-2/TRBV6-3
size: many
J: TRBJ2-7
CDR3: CASSEYYEQYF
DNA: TGTGCCAGCAGTGAATACTACGAGCAGTACTTC

D: NA
V: TRBV20-1
size: few
J: TRBJ1-5
CDR3: CSIKSGDQPQHF
DNA: TGCAGTATAAAGAGCGGGGATCAGCCCCAGCATTTT

D: NA
V: TRBV12-3/TRBV12-4
size: many
J: TRBJ2-1
CDR3: CASSLERNEQFF
DNA: TGTGCCAGCAGTTTAGAGAGGAATGAGCAGTTCTTC

D: TRBD2
V: TRBV12-3/TRBV12-4
size: NA
J: TRBJ2-3
CDR3: CASSPGTSVRADTQYF
DNA: TGTGCCAGCAGTCCCGGGACTAGCGTGAGGGCAGATACGCAGTATTTT

D: TRBD2
V: TRBV3-1
size: many
J: TRBJ2-7
CDR3: CASSQGLAGNEQYF
DNA: TGTGCCAGCAGCCAGGGACTAGCGGGGAACGAGCAGTACTTC

D: NA
V: TRBV5-5
size: few
J: TRBJ2-5
CDR3: CASSLSWEETQYF
DNA: TGTGCCAGCAGCTTGTCTTGGGAAGAGACCCAGTACTTC

D: TRBD1
V: TRBV12-3/TRBV12-4
size: few
J: TRBJ1-1
CDR3: CASRAGQQNTEAFF
DNA: TGTGCCAGCAGGGCGGGACAGCAGAACACTGAAGCTTTCTTT

D: NA
V: TRBV9
size: NA
J: TRBJ1-6
CDR3: CASSPFVSFSYNSPLHF
DNA: TGTGCCAGCAGCCCCTTTGTCAGTTTCTCCTATAATTCACCCCTCCACTTT